The following is a T cell receptor beta chain sequence with its context. Measured with immunoSEQ multiplex PCR; TCRdb has only the in-frame clones, and not every one. The sample holds around 81,000 clones, more than 75% seen once. This sample was included in a study of blood T cell repertoires in COVID-19. Study details: Acute and convalescent COVID-19 specimens originated in the United States, Italy and Spain.

Germline CDR1 reads MNHEY; CDR2 reads SVGEGT. The CDR3 is made up of 15 amino acids. Losses at the gene ends were 2 bases for V and 7 bases for J; bases not matched to a gene: 7. The clonotype was recovered from a human donor in a cohort sampled during active COVID-19. Sequencing was done on a sample of peripheral blood. This rearrangement joins TRBV6-2 or TRBV6-3 to TRBJ2-3; 9 bases line up with TRBD2. This CDR3 reads CASSYPTSGIYTQYF. In DNA, the CDR3 is TGTGCCAGCAGTTACCCGACTAGCGGCATATATACGCAGTATTTT.